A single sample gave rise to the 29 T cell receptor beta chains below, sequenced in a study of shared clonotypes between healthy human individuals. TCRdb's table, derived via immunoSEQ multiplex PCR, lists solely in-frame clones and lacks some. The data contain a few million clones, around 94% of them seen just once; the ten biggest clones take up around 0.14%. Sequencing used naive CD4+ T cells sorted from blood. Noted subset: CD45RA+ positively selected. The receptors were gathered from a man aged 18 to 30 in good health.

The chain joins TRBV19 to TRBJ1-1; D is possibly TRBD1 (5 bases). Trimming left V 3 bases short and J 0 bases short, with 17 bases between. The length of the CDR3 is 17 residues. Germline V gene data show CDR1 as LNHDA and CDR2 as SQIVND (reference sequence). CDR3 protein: CASSIRGSGALNTEAFF. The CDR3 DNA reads TGTGCCAGTAGTATTCGAGGGAGCGGGGCTCTGAACACTGAAGCTTTCTTT.

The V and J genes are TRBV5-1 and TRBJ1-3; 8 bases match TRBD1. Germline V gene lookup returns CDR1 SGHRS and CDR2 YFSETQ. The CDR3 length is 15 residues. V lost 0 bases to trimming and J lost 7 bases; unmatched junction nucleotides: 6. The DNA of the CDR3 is TGCGCCAGCAGCTTGGACCAGGGGGCAAGGAACACCATATATTTT. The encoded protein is CASSLDQGARNTIYF.

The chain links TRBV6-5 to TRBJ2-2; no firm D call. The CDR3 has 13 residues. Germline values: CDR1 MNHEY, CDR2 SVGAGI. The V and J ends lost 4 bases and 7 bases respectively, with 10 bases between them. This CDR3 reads CASSLKLGGELFF. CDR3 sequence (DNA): TGTGCCAGCAGTTTAAAGCTGGGCGGGGAGCTGTTTTTT.

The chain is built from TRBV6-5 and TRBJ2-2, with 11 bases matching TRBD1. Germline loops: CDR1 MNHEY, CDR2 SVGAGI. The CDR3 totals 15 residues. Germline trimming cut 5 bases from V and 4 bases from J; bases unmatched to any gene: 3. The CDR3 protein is CASSHGQGATGELFF. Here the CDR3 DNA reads TGTGCCAGCAGTCATGGACAGGGGGCCACCGGGGAGCTGTTTTTT.

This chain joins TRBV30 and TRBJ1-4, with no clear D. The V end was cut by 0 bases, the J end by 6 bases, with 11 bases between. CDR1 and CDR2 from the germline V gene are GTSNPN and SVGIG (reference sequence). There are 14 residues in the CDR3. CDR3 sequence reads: CAWSVGGQDEKLFF. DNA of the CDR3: TGTGCCTGGAGTGTAGGTGGGCAGGATGAAAAACTGTTTTTT. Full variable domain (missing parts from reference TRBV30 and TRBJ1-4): SQTIHQWPATLVQPVGSPLSLECTVEGTSNPNLYWYRQAAGRGLQLLFYSVGIGQISSEVPQNLSASRPQDRQFILSSKKLLLSDSGFYLCAWSVGGQDEKLFFGSGTQLSVL.

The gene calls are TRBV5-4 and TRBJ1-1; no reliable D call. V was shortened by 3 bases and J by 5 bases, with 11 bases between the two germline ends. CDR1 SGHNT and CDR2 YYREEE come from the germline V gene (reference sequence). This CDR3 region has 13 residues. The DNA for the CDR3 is TGTGCCAGCAGCTCGGGAAGTAGGACTGAAGCTTTCTTT. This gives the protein CASSSGSRTEAFF.

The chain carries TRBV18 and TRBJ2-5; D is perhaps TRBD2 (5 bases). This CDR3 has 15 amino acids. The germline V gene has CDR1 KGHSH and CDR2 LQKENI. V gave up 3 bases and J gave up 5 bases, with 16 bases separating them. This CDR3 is CASSPGTGIQETQYF. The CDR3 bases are TGTGCCAGCTCACCGGGAACGGGGATTCAGGAGACCCAGTACTTC.

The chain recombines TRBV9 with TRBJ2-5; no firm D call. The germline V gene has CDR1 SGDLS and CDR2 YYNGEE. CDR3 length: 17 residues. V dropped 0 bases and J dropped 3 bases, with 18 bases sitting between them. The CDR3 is CASSVGNSAILEETQYF. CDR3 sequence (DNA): TGTGCCAGCAGCGTAGGGAATTCGGCCATCCTCGAAGAGACCCAGTACTTC.

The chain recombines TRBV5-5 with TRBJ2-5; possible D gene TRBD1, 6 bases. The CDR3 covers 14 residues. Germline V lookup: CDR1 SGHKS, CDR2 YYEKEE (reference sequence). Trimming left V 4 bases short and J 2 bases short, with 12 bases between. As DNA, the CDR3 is TGTGCCAGCAGCGGGCCACAGGGTCAAGAGACCCAGTACTTC. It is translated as CASSGPQGQETQYF.

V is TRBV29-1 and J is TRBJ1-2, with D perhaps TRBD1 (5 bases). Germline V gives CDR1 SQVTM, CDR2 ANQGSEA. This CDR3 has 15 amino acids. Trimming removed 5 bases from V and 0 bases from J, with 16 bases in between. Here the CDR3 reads CSVRTGVSANYGYTF. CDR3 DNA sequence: TGCAGCGTTCGTACAGGAGTCTCTGCTAACTATGGCTACACCTTC.

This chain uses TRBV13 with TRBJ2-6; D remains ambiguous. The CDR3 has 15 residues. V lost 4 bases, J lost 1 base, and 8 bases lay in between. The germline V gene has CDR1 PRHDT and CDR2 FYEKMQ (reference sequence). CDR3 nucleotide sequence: TGTGCCAGCAGCTCCTGGGCGTCTGGGGCCAACGTCCTGACTTTC. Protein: CASSSWASGANVLTF.

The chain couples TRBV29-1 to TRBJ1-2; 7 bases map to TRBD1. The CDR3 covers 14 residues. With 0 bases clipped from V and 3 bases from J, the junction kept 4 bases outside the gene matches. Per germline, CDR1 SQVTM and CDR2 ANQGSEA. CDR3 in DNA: TGCAGCGTTGAAGACGGCAGGGGGTACTATGGCTACACCTTC. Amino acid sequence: CSVEDGRGYYGYTF. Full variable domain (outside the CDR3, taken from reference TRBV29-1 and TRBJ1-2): SAVISQKPSRDICQRGTSLTIQCQVDSQVTMMFWYRQQPGQSLTLIATANQGSEATYESGFVIDKFPISRPNLTFSTLTVSNMSPEDSSIYLCSVEDGRGYYGYTFGSGTRLTVV.

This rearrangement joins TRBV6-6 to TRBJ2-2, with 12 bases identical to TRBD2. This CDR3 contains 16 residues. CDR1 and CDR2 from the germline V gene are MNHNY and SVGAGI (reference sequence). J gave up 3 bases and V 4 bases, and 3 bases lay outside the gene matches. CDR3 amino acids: CASSLTSGSDTGELFF. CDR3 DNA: TGTGCCAGCAGTTTGACTAGCGGGAGTGACACCGGGGAGCTGTTTTTT.

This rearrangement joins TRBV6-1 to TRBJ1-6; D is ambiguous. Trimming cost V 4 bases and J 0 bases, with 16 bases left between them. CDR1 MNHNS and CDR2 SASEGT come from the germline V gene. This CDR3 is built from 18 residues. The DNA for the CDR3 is TGTGCCAGCAGTGGGGGTCATTCATATGGCTCCTATAATTCACCCCTCCACTTT. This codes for CASSGGHSYGSYNSPLHF.

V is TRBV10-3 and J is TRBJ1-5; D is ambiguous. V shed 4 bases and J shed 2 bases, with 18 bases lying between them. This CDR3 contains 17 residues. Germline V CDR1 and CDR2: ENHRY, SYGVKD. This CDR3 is CAISALPPERGNQPQHF. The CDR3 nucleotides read TGTGCCATCAGTGCCCTCCCCCCGGAGAGGGGCAATCAGCCCCAGCATTTT.

CDR3 sequence (DNA): TGTGCCAGCAGGAGGACAGCTAACAATGAGCAGTTCTTC. Translating gives CASRRTANNEQFF. The chain joins TRBV6-5 to TRBJ2-1; D is perhaps TRBD1 (6 bases). V lost 6 bases and J 5 bases, leaving 11 bases between the germline ends. Germline V gene lookup returns CDR1 MNHEY and CDR2 SVGAGI. The CDR3 contains 13 residues.

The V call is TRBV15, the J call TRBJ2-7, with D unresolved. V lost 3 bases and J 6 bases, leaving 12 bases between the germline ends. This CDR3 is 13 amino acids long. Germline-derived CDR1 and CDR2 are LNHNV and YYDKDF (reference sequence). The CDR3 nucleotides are TGTGCCACCAGCAGGCGTTCCAGCTCCGAGCAGTACTTC. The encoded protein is CATSRRSSSEQYF.

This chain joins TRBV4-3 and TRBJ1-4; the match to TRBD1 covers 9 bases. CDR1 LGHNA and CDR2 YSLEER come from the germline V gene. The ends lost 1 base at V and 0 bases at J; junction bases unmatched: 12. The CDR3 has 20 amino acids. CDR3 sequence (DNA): TGCGCCAGCAGCCAAGGAAAGGGGACAGGGAACTTTGCAACTAATGAAAAACTGTTTTTT. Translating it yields CASSQGKGTGNFATNEKLFF.

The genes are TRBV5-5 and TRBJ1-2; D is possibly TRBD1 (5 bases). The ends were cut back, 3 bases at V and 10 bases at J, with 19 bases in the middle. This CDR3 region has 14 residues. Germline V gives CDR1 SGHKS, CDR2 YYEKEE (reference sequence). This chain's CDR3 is CASSSSGTGFYYTF. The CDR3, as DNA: TGTGCCAGCAGCTCATCCGGGACCGGGTTTTACTACACCTTC.

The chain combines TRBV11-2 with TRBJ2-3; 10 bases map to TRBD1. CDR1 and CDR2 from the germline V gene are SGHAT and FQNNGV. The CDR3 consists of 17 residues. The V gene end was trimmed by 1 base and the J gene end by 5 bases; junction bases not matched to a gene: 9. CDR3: CASSLGPPGQGKDTQYF. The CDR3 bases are TGTGCCAGCAGCTTAGGCCCTCCGGGACAGGGGAAAGATACGCAGTATTTT.

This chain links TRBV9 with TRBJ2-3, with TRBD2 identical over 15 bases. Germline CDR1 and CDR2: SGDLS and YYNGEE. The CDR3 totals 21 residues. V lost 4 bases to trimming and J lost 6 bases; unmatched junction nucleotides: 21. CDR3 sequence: CASSTPGLAGGPGLLGDTQYF. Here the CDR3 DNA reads TGTGCCAGCAGCACACCAGGACTAGCGGGAGGGCCGGGTCTTCTAGGGGATACGCAGTATTTT.

The CDR3 coding sequence is TGTGCCAGCTCACCAGGGGGGTCTTTCACTGAAGCTTTCTTT. Amino acid sequence: CASSPGGSFTEAFF. This chain links TRBV18 with TRBJ1-1; D is possibly TRBD1 (5 bases). In germline, CDR1 is KGHSH, CDR2 LQKENI. Trimming cost V 2 bases and J 4 bases, with 11 bases left between them. The CDR3 is made up of 14 amino acids.

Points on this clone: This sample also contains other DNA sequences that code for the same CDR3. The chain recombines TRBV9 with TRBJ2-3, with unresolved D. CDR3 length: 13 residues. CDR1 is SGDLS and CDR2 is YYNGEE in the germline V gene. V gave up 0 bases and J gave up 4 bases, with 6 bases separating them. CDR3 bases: TGTGCCAGCAGCGTAGGAAGTCCAGATACGCAGTATTTT. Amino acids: CASSVGSPDTQYF.

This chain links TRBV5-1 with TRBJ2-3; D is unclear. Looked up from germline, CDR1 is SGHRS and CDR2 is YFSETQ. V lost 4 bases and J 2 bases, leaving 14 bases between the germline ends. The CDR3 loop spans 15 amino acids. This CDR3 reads CASSTDSFSTDTQYF. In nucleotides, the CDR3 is TGCGCCAGCAGCACCGACTCGTTCTCCACAGATACGCAGTATTTT.

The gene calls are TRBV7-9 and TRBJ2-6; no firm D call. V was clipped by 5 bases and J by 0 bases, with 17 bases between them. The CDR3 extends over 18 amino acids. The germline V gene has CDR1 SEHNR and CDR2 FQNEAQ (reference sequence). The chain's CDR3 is CASSRNSIMSSGANVLTF. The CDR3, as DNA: TGTGCCAGCAGCCGAAACAGTATCATGAGCTCTGGGGCCAACGTCCTGACTTTC.

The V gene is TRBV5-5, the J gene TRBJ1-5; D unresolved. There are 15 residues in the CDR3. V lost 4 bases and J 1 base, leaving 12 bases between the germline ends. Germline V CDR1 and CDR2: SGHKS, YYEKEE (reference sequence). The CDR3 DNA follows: TGTGCCAGCAGCCGGACGGGTCAGAGCAATCAGCCCCAGCATTTT. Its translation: CASSRTGQSNQPQHF.

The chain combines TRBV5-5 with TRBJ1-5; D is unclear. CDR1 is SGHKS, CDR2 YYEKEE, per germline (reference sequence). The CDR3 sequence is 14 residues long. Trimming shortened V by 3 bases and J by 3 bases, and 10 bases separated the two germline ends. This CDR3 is CASSSGRLNQPQHF. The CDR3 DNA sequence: TGTGCCAGCAGCTCGGGGAGGCTCAATCAGCCCCAGCATTTT. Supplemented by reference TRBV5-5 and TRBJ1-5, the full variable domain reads DAGVTQSPTHLIKTRGQQVTLRCSPISGHKSVSWYQQVLGQGPQFIFQYYEKEERGRGNFPDRFSARQFPNYSSELNVNALLLGDSALYLCASSSGRLNQPQHFGDGTRLSIL.

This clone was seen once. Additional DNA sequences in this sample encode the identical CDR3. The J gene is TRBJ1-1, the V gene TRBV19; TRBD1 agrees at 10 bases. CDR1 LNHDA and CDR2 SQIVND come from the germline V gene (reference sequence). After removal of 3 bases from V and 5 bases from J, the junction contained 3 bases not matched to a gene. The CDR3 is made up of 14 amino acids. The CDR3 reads CASSIGDRGTEAFF. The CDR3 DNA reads TGTGCCAGTAGTATCGGGGACAGGGGTACTGAAGCTTTCTTT. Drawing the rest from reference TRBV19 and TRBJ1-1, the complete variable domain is DGGITQSPKYLFRKEGQNVTLSCEQNLNHDAMYWYRQDPGQGLRLIYYSQIVNDFQKGDIAEGYSVSREKKESFPLTVTSAQKNPTAFYLCASSIGDRGTEAFFGQGTRLTVV.

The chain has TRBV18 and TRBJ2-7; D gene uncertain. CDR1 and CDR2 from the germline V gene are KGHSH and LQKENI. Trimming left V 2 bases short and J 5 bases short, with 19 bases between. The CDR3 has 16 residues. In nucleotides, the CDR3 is TGTGCCAGCTCACCAGAGGCCGGTCCCAATAGGGACGAGCAGTACTTC. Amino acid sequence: CASSPEAGPNRDEQYF.